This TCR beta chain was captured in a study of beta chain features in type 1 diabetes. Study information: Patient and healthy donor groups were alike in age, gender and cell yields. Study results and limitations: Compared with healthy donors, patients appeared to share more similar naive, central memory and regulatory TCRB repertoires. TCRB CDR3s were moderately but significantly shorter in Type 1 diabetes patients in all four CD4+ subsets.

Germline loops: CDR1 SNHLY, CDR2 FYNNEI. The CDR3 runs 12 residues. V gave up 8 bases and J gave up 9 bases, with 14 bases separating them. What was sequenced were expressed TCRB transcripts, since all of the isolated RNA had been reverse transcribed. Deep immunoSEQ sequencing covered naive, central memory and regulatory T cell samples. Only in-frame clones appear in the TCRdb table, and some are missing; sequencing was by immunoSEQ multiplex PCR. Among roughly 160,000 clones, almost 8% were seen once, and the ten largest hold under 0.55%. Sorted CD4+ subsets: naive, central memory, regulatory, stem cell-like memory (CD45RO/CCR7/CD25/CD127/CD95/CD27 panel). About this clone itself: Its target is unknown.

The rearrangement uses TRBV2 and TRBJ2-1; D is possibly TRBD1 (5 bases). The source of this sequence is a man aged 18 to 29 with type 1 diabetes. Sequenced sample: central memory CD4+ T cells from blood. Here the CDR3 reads CASRSETAEQFF. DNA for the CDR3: TGTGCCAGCCGCTCGGAGACAGCTGAGCAGTTCTTC.